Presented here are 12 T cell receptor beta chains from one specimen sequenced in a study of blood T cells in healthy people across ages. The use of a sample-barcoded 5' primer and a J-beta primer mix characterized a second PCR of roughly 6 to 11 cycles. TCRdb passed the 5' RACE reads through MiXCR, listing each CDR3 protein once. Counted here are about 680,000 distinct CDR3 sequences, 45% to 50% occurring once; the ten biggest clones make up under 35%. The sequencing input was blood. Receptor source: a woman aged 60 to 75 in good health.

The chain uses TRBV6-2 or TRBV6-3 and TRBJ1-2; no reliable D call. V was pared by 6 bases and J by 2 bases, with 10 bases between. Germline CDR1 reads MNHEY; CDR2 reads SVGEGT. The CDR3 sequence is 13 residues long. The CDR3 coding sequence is TGTGCCAGCAGCGCGGGGAAGAACTATGGCTACACCTTC. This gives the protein CASSAGKNYGYTF.

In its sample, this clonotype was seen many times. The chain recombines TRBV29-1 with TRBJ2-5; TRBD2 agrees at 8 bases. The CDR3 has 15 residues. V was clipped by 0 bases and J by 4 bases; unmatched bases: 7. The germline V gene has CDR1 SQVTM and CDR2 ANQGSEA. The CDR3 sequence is CSVEDPHGRGETQYF. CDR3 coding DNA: TGCAGCGTTGAAGACCCTCACGGGAGGGGAGAGACCCAGTACTTC.

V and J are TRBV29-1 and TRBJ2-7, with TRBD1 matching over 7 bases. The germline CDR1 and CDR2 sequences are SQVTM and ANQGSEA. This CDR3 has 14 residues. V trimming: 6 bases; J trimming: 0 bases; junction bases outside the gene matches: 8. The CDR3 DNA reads TGCAGCGTAGAACAGGGGACGGGCTCCTACGAGCAGTACTTC. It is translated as CSVEQGTGSYEQYF.

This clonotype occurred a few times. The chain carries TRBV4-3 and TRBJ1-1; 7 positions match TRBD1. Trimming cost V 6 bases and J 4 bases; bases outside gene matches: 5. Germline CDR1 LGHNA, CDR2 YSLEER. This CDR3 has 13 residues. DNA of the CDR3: TGCGCCAGCAGTCTCCGGGACAGCACTGAAGCTTTCTTT. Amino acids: CASSLRDSTEAFF.

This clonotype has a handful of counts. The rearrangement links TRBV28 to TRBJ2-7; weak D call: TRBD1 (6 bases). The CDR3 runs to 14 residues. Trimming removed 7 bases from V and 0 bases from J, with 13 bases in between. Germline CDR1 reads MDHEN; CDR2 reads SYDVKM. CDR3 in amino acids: CASNSRGNSYEQYF. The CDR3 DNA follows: TGTGCCAGCAATAGCAGGGGTAACTCCTACGAGCAGTACTTC.

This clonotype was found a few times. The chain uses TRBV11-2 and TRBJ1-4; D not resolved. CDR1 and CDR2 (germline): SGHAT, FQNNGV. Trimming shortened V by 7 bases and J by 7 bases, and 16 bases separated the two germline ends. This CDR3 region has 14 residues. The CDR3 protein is CASTHAWTGEKLFF. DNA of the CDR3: TGTGCCAGCACCCACGCCTGGACGGGTGAAAAACTGTTTTTT.

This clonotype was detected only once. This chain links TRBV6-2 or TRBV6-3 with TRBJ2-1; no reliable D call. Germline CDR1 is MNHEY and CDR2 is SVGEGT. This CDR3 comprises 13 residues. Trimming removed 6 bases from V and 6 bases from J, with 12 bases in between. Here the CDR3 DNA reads TGTGCCAGCAGACAGTCTAGTCTCAATGAGCAGTTCTTC. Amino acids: CASRQSSLNEQFF.

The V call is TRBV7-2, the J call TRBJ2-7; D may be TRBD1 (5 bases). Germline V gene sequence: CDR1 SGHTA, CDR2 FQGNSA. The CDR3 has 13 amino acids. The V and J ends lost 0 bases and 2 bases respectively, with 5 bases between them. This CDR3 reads CASSLADTYEQYF. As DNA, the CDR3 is TGTGCCAGCAGCTTAGCGGACACCTACGAGCAGTACTTC.

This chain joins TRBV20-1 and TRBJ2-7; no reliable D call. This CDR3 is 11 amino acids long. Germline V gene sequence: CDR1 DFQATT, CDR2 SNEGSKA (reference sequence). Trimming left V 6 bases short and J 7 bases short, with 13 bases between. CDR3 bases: TGCAGTGCCCCGGACCAGGCAGAGCAGTACTTC. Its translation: CSAPDQAEQYF.

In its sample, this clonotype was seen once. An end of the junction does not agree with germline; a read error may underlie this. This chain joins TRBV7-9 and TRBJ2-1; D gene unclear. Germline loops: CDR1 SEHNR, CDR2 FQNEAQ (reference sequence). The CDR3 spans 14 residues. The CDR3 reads CASSPPVSHNEQFF. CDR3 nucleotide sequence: TGTGCCAGCAGCCCACCTGTCTCCCACAATGAGCAGTTCTTC.

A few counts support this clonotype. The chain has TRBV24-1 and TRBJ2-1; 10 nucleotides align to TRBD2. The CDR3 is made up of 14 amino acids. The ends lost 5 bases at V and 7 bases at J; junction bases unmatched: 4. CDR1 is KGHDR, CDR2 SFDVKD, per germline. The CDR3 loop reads CATSVGTSVNEQFF. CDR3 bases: TGTGCCACCAGTGTAGGGACTAGCGTGAATGAGCAGTTCTTC.

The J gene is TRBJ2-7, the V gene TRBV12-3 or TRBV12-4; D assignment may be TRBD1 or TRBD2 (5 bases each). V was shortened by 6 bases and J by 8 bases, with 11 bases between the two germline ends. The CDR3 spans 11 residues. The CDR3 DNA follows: TGTGCCAGCAGCCCCGGGACCAAGCAGTACTTC. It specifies CASSPGTKQYF.